The present entry profiles one T cell receptor beta chain with its context. Germline-derived CDR1 and CDR2 are SGHRS and YFSETQ. The CDR3 is 15 amino acids. The trim removed 2 bases at V and 1 base at J, leaving 2 bases unmatched. The source of the sample is a study of CD4 T cells in relation to SARS-CoV-2 and coronaviruses. Study information: Of the patients, under 10 were male, 4 female, two Hispanic. Crossreactive spike epitopes shared across donors were mapped to their HLA restriction.

Deep TCR-beta sequencing used DNA from uncultured naive and memory CD4+ T cells. The protocol was immunoSEQ multiplex PCR, while the TCRdb copy is restricted to in-frame clones and leaves out a portion. The sample records approximately 11,000 clones, 80% to 90% being singletons. The sample taken for sequencing was naive CD4+ T cells from PBMCs. Documented subset: naive CD4+ T cells isolated by negative enrichment. This chain joins TRBV5-1 and TRBJ2-3; TRBD2 matches 9 bases. This receptor was identified in an adult with COVID-19. The CDR3 nucleotides are TGCGCCAGCAGCTTCTCTAGCGGGGGCACAGATACGCAGTATTTT. Translation: CASSFSSGGTDTQYF. Based on the CDR3 plus reference TRBV5-1 and TRBJ2-3, the full variable domain is KAGVTQTPRYLIKTRGQQVTLSCSPISGHRSVSWYQQTPGQGLQFLFEYFSETQRNKGNFPGRFSGRQFSNSRSEMNVSTLELGDSALYLCASSFSSGGTDTQYFGPGTRLTVL.